This record covers a single TCR beta chain. This sample was taken from a study of blood T cells in healthy people across ages. The second PCR ran about 6 to 12 cycles with a sample-barcoded 5' primer and J-beta primers. TCRdb re-derived calls from the 5' RACE reads in MiXCR, one entry per CDR3 protein. The sample contains about 1,600,000 distinct CDR3 sequences, 42% of which appear only once. Germline-derived CDR1 and CDR2 are SNHLY and FYNNEI. The CDR3 is 16 residues long. Trimming stripped 2 bases from V and 0 bases from J, with 12 bases between. Material: blood. The rearrangement links TRBV2 to TRBJ2-3; D is unresolved. The receptor was derived from a woman under 30 in good health. The CDR3 coding sequence is TGTGCCAGCAGTGAATGGGGTTCGGGCAGCACAGATACGCAGTATTTT. Its translation: CASSEWGSGSTDTQYF. The full variable domain, its missing parts supplied by reference TRBV2 and TRBJ2-3, is EPEVTQTPSHQVTQMGQEVILRCVPISNHLYFYWYRQILGQKVEFLVSFYNNEISEKSEIFDDQFSVERPDGSNFTLKIRSTKLEDSAMYFCASSEWGSGSTDTQYFGPGTRLTVL.